This TCR beta chain was captured in a study of T-cell reconstitution after alpha-beta-depleted transplantation in children. The germline V gene has CDR1 LGHNA and CDR2 YNFKEQ. Losses at the gene ends were 0 bases for V and 7 bases for J; bases not matched to a gene: 8. This CDR3 has 16 amino acids. Preparation of the TCRbeta library was carried out with unique molecular identifiers. TCRdb redid the calling of the PCR reads with MiXCR, one entry per CDR3 protein. The table shows approximately 400,000 distinct CDR3 sequences, with 11% occurring only once. The sequences come from PBMCs from the stem cell graft donor, collected from the stem cell graft. This sequence originates from a human donor who donated a stem cell graft to a child with acute myeloid leukemia. This chain uses TRBV4-2 with TRBJ2-1; 8 bases align to TRBD2. The CDR3 DNA follows: TGTGCCAGCAGCCAAGATTTGTTTCGGGGGGGAAATGAGCAGTTCTTC. This translates into CASSQDLFRGGNEQFF.